This TCR beta chain was identified during a study of beta chain features in type 1 diabetes. Whole-study findings and limits: Type 1 diabetes patients had fewer VDJ junction insertions and more deletions.

Trimming removed 1 base at V and 3 bases at J, with 23 bases between. Germline CDR1 GTSNPN, CDR2 SVGIG (reference sequence). The CDR3 has 18 residues. There are a few counts of this clone. Antigen unknown. Expressed TCRB transcripts were sequenced, since all the RNA that had been isolated was reverse transcribed. Assay: immunoSEQ multiplex PCR; the TCRdb copy retains only in-frame clones and omits some. This repertoire shows a few hundred thousand clones, more than 12% found once; its top ten account for 0.019%. The sequencing sample was made of naive CD4+ T cells from blood. The sequence was obtained from a woman between 18 and 29 years old in good health. The chain joins TRBV30 to TRBJ2-3; D perhaps matches TRBD2 (7 bases). CDR3 nucleotide sequence: TGTGCCTGGAGTGCTAACAGGGTATTGGGCGGGAGTACAGATACGCAGTATTTT. Protein: CAWSANRVLGGSTDTQYF.